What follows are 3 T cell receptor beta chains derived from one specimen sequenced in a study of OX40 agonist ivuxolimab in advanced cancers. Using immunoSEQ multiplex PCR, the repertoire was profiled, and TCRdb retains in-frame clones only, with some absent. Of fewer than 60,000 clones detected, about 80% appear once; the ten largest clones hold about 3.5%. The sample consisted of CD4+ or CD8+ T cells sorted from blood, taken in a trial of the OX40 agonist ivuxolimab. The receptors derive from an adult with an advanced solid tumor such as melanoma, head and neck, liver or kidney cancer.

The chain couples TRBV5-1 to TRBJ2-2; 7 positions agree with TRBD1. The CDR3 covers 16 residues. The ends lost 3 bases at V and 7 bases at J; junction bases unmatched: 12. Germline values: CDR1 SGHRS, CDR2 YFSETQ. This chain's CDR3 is CASSSTGQASVGELFF. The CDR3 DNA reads TGCGCCAGCAGCTCTACCGGACAGGCTTCCGTCGGGGAGCTGTTTTTT.

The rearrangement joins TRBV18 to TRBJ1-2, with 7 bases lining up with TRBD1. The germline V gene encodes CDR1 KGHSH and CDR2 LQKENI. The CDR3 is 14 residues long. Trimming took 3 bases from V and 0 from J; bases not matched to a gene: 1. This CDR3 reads CASSPDRTNYGYTF. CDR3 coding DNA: TGTGCCAGCTCACCGGACAGGACTAACTATGGCTACACCTTC.

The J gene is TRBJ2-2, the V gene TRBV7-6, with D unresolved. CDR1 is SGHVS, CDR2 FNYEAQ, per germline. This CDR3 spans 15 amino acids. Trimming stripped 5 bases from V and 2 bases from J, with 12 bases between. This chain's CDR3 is CASSQGRLNTGELFF. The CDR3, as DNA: TGTGCCAGCAGCCAAGGTCGCTTAAACACCGGGGAGCTGTTTTTT.